A single T cell receptor beta chain is shown here with its context. Per the original methods: Nucleated cell counts were estimated from reference gene primer amplification. This table comes from immunoSEQ multiplex PCR, and its TCRdb copy is limited to in-frame clones, with some not included. That table gives V, J and clone size, and the DNA gave D and trimming. This sample has approximately 300,000 clones, with roughly 88% found just once. The CDR3 loop spans 13 amino acids. Germline V gives CDR1 SGHRS, CDR2 YFSETQ. V was trimmed by 0 bases and J by 8 bases, leaving 11 bases between them. The data originate from a study of blood T cell repertoires in COVID-19. The overall study: The United States, Italy and Spain supplied acute and convalescent COVID-19 samples. T cells, B-cell-depleted T cells, or PBMCs provided the cDNA or gDNA that served as material.

The genes are TRBV5-1 and TRBJ1-2; tentative D call: TRBD1 (6 bases). This TCR was sampled from a woman in her forties or fifties with active or convalescent COVID-19. Input material: peripheral blood. CDR3 protein: CASSLDNREGYTF. The CDR3 nucleotides are TGCGCCAGCAGCTTGGACAACAGGGAAGGCTACACCTTC.